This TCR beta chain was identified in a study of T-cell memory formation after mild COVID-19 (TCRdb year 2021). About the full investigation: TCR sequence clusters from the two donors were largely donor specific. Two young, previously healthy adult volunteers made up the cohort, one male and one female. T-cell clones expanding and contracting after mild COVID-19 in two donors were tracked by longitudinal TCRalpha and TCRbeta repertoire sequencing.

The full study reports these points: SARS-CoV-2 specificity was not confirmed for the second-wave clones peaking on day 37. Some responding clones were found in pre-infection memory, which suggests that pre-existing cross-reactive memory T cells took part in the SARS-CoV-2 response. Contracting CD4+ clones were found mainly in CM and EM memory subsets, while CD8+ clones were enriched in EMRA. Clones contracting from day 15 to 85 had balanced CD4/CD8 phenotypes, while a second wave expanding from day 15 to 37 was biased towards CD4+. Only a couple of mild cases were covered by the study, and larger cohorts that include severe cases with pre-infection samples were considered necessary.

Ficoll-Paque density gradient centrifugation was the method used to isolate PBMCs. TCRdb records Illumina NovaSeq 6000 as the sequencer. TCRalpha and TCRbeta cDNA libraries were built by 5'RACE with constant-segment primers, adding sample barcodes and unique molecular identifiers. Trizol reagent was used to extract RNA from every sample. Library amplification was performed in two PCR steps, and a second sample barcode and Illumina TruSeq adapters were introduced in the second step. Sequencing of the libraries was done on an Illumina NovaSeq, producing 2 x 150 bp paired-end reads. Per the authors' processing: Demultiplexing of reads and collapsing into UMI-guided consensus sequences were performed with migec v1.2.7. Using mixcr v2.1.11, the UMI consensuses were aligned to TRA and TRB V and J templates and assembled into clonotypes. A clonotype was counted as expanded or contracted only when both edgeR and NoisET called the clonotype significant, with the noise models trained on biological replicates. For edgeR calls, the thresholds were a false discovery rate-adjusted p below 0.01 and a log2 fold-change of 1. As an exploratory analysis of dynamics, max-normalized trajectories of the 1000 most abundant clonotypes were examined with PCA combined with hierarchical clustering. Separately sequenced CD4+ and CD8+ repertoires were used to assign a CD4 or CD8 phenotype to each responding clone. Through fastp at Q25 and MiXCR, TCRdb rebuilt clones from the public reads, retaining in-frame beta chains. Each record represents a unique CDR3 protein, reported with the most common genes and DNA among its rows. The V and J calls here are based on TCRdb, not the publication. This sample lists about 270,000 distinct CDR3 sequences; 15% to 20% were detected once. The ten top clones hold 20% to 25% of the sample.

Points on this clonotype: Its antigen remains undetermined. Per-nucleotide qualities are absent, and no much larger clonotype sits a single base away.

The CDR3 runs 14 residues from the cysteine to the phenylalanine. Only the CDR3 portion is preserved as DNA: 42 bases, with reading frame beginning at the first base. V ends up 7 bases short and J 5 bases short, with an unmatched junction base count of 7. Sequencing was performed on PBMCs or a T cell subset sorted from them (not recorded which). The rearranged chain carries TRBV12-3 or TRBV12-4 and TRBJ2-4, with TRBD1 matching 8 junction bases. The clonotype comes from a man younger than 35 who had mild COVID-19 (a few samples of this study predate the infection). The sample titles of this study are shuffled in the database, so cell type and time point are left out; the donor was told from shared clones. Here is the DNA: TGTGCCAGCACCTCCCCGGGACAGGAAAACATTCAGTACTTC. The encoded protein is CASTSPGQENIQYF.